The 7 T cell receptor beta chains reported below all come from one sample, sequenced in a study of blood T cell repertoires in COVID-19. The data were produced by immunoSEQ multiplex PCR, yet TCRdb's version contains in-frame clones alone and is incomplete. The sample has more than 150,000 clones; under 90% are singletons. The sample comprised peripheral blood. Receptors originate from a man in his sixties with acute or convalescent COVID-19.

This clone has only one observation. This sequence joins TRBV5-4 and TRBJ2-3; 9 nucleotides match TRBD2. This CDR3 is built from 17 residues. CDR1 SGHNT and CDR2 YYREEE come from the germline V gene (reference sequence). The J segment lost 4 bases and the V segment lost 4 bases, leaving 13 bases of the junction unmatched. The CDR3 is CASSPSARGGRADTQYF. CDR3 bases: TGTGCCAGCAGCCCGTCCGCGCGGGGGGGCCGGGCAGATACGCAGTATTTT.

The V call is TRBV9, the J call TRBJ1-1, with D perhaps TRBD1 (5 bases). V lost 0 bases to trimming and J lost 5 bases, with 8 bases between them. The CDR3 has 13 amino acids. Germline V gene lookup returns CDR1 SGDLS and CDR2 YYNGEE. The CDR3 loop reads CASSVGGRTEAFF. For the CDR3, the DNA is TGTGCCAGCAGCGTAGGGGGGAGGACTGAAGCTTTCTTT.

A single count supports this clone. The rearrangement joins TRBV28 to TRBJ1-2; D perhaps matches TRBD1 (5 bases). Deletions cut 4 bases from V and 7 bases from J, with 7 bases between. CDR3 length: 11 residues. Germline values: CDR1 MDHEN, CDR2 SYDVKM. CDR3 amino acids: CASSWRGGYTF. CDR3 sequence (DNA): TGTGCCAGCAGTTGGAGGGGTGGCTACACCTTC.

The genes are TRBV5-5 and TRBJ2-2; 10 positions match TRBD2. Germline CDR1 and CDR2: SGHKS and YYEKEE (reference sequence). The CDR3 length is 17 residues. The junction had 12 bases not matched to a gene; V was cut back by 4 bases and J by 6 bases. CDR3 nucleotide sequence: TGTGCCAGCAGCCCCTCGGGGCTAGCGGGAGTGTCCGGGGAGCTGTTTTTT. This encodes CASSPSGLAGVSGELFF.

The V gene is TRBV27, the J gene TRBJ1-1; weak D call: TRBD1 (5 bases). The CDR3 sequence is 17 residues long. The V gene's germline CDR1 is MNHEY and CDR2 SMNVEV (reference sequence). Trimming took off 0 bases at V and 0 bases at J, with 14 bases between the two ends. CDR3 residues: CASSLSSGPLMNTEAFF. The CDR3 bases are TGTGCCAGCAGTTTATCCTCAGGGCCCCTGATGAACACTGAAGCTTTCTTT.

The chain has TRBV21-1 and TRBJ1-6; the table's D call, TRBD1, has no DNA check behind it. TRBV21-1 is a documented pseudogene. This CDR3 spans 13 amino acids. The CDR3 here is CASSKDSNSPLHF. The DNA of the CDR3 is TGTGCCAGCAGCAAAGACAGTAATTCACCCCTCCACTTT.

This chain joins TRBV7-2 and TRBJ1-3; no clear D gene. The germline gives CDR1 SGHTA, CDR2 FQGNSA. V was pared by 5 bases and J by 7 bases, with 21 bases between. The CDR3 is made up of 16 amino acids. The CDR3 here is CASSPSRGGLFNTIYF. The CDR3 nucleotides read TGTGCCAGCAGCCCTTCCCGAGGAGGGCTGTTCAACACCATATATTTT.